This T cell receptor (beta chain) was sequenced during a study of blood T cells in healthy people across ages. The germline gives CDR1 SGHTA, CDR2 FQGNSA. The CDR3 is made up of 19 amino acids. The J segment lost 3 bases and the V segment lost 4 bases, leaving 15 bases of the junction unmatched. As regards this clonotype: Antigen unknown.

Whole-study findings and limits: Getting older went along with TCR beta diversity per million T cells dropping roughly linearly.

Through a sample-barcoded 5' primer and a J-beta primer mix, a second PCR was run for roughly 7 to 11 cycles. Every single cDNA molecule received a tag from a template-switch adaptor with 12 random nucleotides. TCRdb redid the calling of the 5' RACE reads with MiXCR, one entry per CDR3 protein. This table holds roughly 1.5 million distinct CDR3 sequences, approximately 43% found once. This rearrangement joins TRBV7-2 to TRBJ2-1, with 10 bases matching TRBD2. What was sequenced was blood. The sequence came from a young woman in good health. The CDR3 nucleotides are TGTGCCAGCAGCTCCCCTTTTCCACTAGCGGGGACACTCTACAATGAGCAGTTCTTC. Amino acids: CASSSPFPLAGTLYNEQFF. Full variable domain (outside the CDR3, taken from reference TRBV7-2 and TRBJ2-1): GAGVSQSPSNKVTEKGKDVELRCDPISGHTALYWYRQSLGQGLEFLIYFQGNSAPDKSGLPSDRFSAERTGGSVSTLTIQRTQQEDSAVYLCASSSPFPLAGTLYNEQFFGPGTRLTVL.